These 20 T cell receptor beta chains were sequenced from one sample in a study of cytomegalovirus exposure and HLA in healthy donors. Amplification used 60 Vbeta primers and 13 Jbeta primers. TCRdb keeps only in-frame clones here, not all; method: immunoSEQ multiplex PCR. This sample has some 150,000 clones, with 84% found just once. The sample comprised PBMCs. All receptors derive from a boy younger than 10 in good health and CMV-seronegative.

The chain employs TRBV6-1 and TRBJ1-2; 8 nucleotides agree with TRBD1. Losses at the gene ends were 4 bases for V and 8 bases for J; bases not matched to a gene: 6. This CDR3 is built from 13 residues. Germline V gene data show CDR1 as MNHNS and CDR2 as SASEGT. The CDR3 sequence: CASSVDRGWGYTF. CDR3 sequence (DNA): TGTGCCAGCAGTGTCGACAGGGGATGGGGCTACACCTTC.

This clone turned up a few times. A read error may account for a junction end that differs from germline. The chain has TRBV19 and TRBJ2-3; D is possibly TRBD1 (6 bases). Germline loops: CDR1 LNHDA, CDR2 SQIVND (reference sequence). The CDR3 is made up of 14 amino acids. The CDR3 DNA is TGTGCCAGTAGTACGAGGGCTTCAGGGGCGGTTGAGGATTTT. Translated: CASSTRASGAVEDF.

The chain has TRBV11-3 and TRBJ2-5, with TRBD2 matching 11 bases. Germline CDR1 is SGHNT and CDR2 is YENEEA. This CDR3 spans 14 amino acids. V lost 7 bases and J lost 2; bases outside the gene matches: 3. The CDR3 is CASTGLAGQETQYF. The CDR3 nucleotides are TGTGCCAGCACCGGACTAGCGGGTCAAGAGACCCAGTACTTC.

The rearrangement links TRBV11-3 to TRBJ2-7; tentative D call: TRBD1 (5 bases). V was pared by 2 bases and J by 6 bases, with 11 bases between. CDR1 is SGHNT and CDR2 is YENEEA in the germline V gene. CDR3 length equals 13 residues. CDR3 residues: CASSLFMQGEQYF. CDR3 DNA sequence: TGTGCCAGCAGCTTATTCATGCAGGGCGAGCAGTACTTC.

The V gene is TRBV5-4, the J gene TRBJ1-2, with D possibly matching TRBD1 (5 bases). The germline V and J ends were trimmed by 4 bases and 3 bases, with 22 bases remaining between them. The germline V gene has CDR1 SGHNT and CDR2 YYREEE (reference sequence). The CDR3 covers 17 residues. CDR3 residues: CASSHRGAGVMDYGYTF. CDR3 DNA sequence: TGTGCCAGCAGCCATCGTGGGGCGGGGGTAATGGACTATGGCTACACCTTC.

This chain uses TRBV11-2 with TRBJ2-3; TRBD2 agrees at 11 bases. The CDR3 length is 15 residues. Germline V gene data show CDR1 as SGHAT and CDR2 as FQNNGV. V lost 7 bases to trimming and J lost 6 bases; unmatched junction nucleotides: 9. The CDR3 region has the DNA TGTGCCAGCAATGTAGCGGGGGGGCCTGGGGATACGCAGTATTTT. Translated, it gives CASNVAGGPGDTQYF.

Here the CDR3 reads CASSRRGLALSGPNQETQYF. The CDR3 DNA reads as TGTGCCAGCAGCCGGAGGGGGCTAGCGCTATCGGGGCCTAACCAAGAGACCCAGTACTTC. V gene TRBV9 combines with J gene TRBJ2-5, with a tentative D call TRBD1 (7 bases). The CDR3 extends over 20 amino acids. V was trimmed by 4 bases and J by 0 bases, leaving 28 bases between them. The V gene's germline CDR1 is SGDLS and CDR2 YYNGEE.

This rearrangement joins TRBV12-5 to TRBJ1-5; TRBD1 agrees at 7 bases. This CDR3 has 17 residues. Trimming at V came to 0 bases and at J to 4 bases, leaving 9 bases not matched to a gene. From germline, CDR1 is LGHNT and CDR2 FRNRAP. The CDR3 region has the DNA TGTGCTAGTGGTTTGGTGTCTGGCAGGGGGGTAAATCAGCCCCAGCATTTT. Translating it yields CASGLVSGRGVNQPQHF.

The J gene is TRBJ2-1, the V gene TRBV9; the match to TRBD1 covers 8 bases. With 3 bases clipped from V and 9 bases from J, the junction kept 14 bases outside the gene matches. CDR3 length: 16 residues. Germline CDR1 SGDLS, CDR2 YYNGEE. DNA for the CDR3: TGTGCCAGCAGCGGGACAGGGTTGCTAGTTGGTGGTGAGCAGTTCTTC. This translates into CASSGTGLLVGGEQFF.

The chain is built from TRBV5-4 and TRBJ1-2; D is uncertain. The CDR3 is made up of 13 amino acids. Germline V gives CDR1 SGHNT, CDR2 YYREEE (reference sequence). Trimming took off 4 bases at V and 0 bases at J, with 7 bases between the two ends. The DNA for the CDR3 is TGTGCCAGCAGCGTCGAGTCTAACTATGGCTACACCTTC. Protein product: CASSVESNYGYTF.

The chain is built from TRBV28 and TRBJ2-5; D perhaps matches TRBD1 (5 bases). CDR1 is MDHEN and CDR2 is SYDVKM in the germline V gene. CDR3 length: 16 amino acids. Trimming left V 2 bases short and J 2 bases short, with 15 bases between. CDR3 amino acids: CASSLGDSRKQETQYF. The DNA for the CDR3 is TGTGCCAGCAGTTTAGGCGACAGTCGTAAGCAAGAGACCCAGTACTTC.

This clone was picked up a small number of times. The chain recombines TRBV7-6 with TRBJ1-2; D ambiguous. The germline CDR1 and CDR2 sequences are SGHVS and FNYEAQ. With 3 bases removed from V and 8 bases from J, the gap between germline ends came to 10 bases. The CDR3 is 12 residues long. The CDR3 here is CASSLGSYGYTF. DNA of the CDR3: TGTGCCAGCAGCTTGGGCAGCTACGGCTACACCTTC.

The gene calls are TRBV7-9 and TRBJ2-5, with TRBD2 matching 12 bases. The germline V gene has CDR1 SEHNR and CDR2 FQNEAQ (reference sequence). With 5 bases clipped from V and 2 bases from J, the junction kept 6 bases outside the gene matches. This CDR3 has 16 residues. CDR3 protein: CASSHGLAGHQETQYF. CDR3 DNA: TGTGCCAGCAGCCACGGACTAGCGGGGCATCAAGAGACCCAGTACTTC.

The chain links TRBV20-1 to TRBJ1-4; no definite D call. V was pared by 7 bases and J by 8 bases, with 11 bases between. This CDR3 is 11 amino acids long. From germline, CDR1 is DFQATT and CDR2 SNEGSKA (reference sequence). The DNA for the CDR3 is TGCAGTGGTTTTACCAGGGAAAAACTGTTTTTT. Its translation is CSGFTREKLFF.

V is TRBV6-1 and J is TRBJ2-7, with 7 nucleotides matching TRBD2. This CDR3 comprises 16 residues. The V gene end was trimmed by 4 bases and the J gene end by 0 bases; junction bases not matched to a gene: 9. Germline CDR1 is MNHNS and CDR2 is SASEGT. CDR3 protein: CASSVIWGRVSYEQYF. CDR3 DNA: TGTGCCAGCAGTGTAATCTGGGGGAGGGTCTCCTACGAGCAGTACTTC.

In regard to this clone: Germline and junction disagree at one end, which may indicate a read error. The rearrangement joins TRBV10-3 to TRBJ2-7, with 9 bases fitting TRBD1. Germline assignment: CDR1 ENHRY and CDR2 SYGVKD. The CDR3 totals 15 residues. The CDR3 loop reads CAISRTGVSSHEQYF. CDR3 nucleotides: TGTGCCATCAGCAGGACAGGGGTCTCCTCCCACGAGCAGTACTTC.

This sequence joins TRBV7-8 and TRBJ2-5; weak D call: TRBD2 (5 bases). TRBJ2-7 explains the end of the DNA better; the J call may be wrong. In germline, CDR1 is SGHVS, CDR2 FQNEAQ. The CDR3 contains 14 residues. The CDR3 region has the DNA TGTGCCAGCAGCTCTTCTGGCGGGCACTACGAGCAGTACTTC. This codes for CASSSSGGHYEQYF.

The chain has TRBV11-3 and TRBJ2-5; D is perhaps TRBD2 (5 bases). The germline gives CDR1 SGHNT, CDR2 YENEEA. V shed 6 bases and J shed 4 bases, with 12 bases lying between them. The CDR3 is made up of 13 amino acids. Here the CDR3 DNA reads TGTGCCAGCAGGCCTAATAGCGCAGAGACCCAGTACTTC. Translating it yields CASRPNSAETQYF.

The chain combines TRBV9 with TRBJ1-1; unclear D gene. Germline CDR1 is SGDLS and CDR2 is YYNGEE. With 4 bases removed from V and 1 base from J, the gap between germline ends came to 11 bases. This CDR3 is 14 amino acids long. CDR3 region: CASSPISANTEAFF. The CDR3 nucleotides are TGTGCCAGCAGCCCCATTAGTGCGAACACTGAAGCTTTCTTT.

This clone was seen a handful of times. The chain couples TRBV6-5 to TRBJ2-3; TRBD1 might be the D (6 bases). Per germline, CDR1 MNHEY and CDR2 SVGAGI. V was cut by 6 bases and J by 4 bases, with 11 bases left in between. The CDR3 runs 13 residues. The CDR3 bases are TGTGCCAGCAGGACCTCAGGGGCAGATACGCAGTATTTT. It yields the protein CASRTSGADTQYF.